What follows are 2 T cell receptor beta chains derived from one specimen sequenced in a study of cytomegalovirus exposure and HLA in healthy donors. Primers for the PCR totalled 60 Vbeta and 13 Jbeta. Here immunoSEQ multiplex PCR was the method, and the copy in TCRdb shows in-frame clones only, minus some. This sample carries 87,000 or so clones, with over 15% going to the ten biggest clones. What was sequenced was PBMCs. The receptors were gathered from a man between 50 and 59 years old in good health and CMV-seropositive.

The CDR3 DNA reads as TGCAGCGTTCTAGCTGACAGGTCCTACGAGCAGTACTTC. As protein: CSVLADRSYEQYF. The rearrangement uses TRBV29-1 and TRBJ2-7; weak D call: TRBD1 (6 bases). This CDR3 spans 13 amino acids. The germline CDR1 and CDR2 sequences are SQVTM and ANQGSEA. The germline V and J ends were trimmed by 5 bases and 1 base, with 12 bases remaining between them.

CDR3 amino acids: CAWSQGTGMDEQYF. As DNA, the CDR3 is TGTGCCTGGAGCCAGGGGACAGGGATGGACGAGCAGTACTTC. The chain carries TRBV30 and TRBJ2-7; 9 bases align to TRBD1. CDR1 and CDR2 from the germline V gene are GTSNPN and SVGIG (reference sequence). This CDR3 comprises 14 residues. V lost 3 bases, J lost 5 bases, and 8 bases stayed unmatched.